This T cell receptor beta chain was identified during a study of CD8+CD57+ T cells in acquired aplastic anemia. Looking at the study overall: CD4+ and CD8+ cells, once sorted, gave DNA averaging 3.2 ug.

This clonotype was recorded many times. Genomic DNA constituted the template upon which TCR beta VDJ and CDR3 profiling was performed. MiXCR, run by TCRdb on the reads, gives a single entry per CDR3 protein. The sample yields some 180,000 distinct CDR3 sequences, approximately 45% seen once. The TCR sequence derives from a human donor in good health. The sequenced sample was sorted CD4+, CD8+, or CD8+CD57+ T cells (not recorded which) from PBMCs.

The CDR3 DNA sequence: TGCGCCAGCGGCGGGGGGGGGCCGACCAATGAGCAGTTCTTC. It codes for CASGGGGPTNEQFF. V usage is TRBV5-1 and J usage is TRBJ2-1; the match to TRBD2 covers 9 bases. The CDR3 spans 14 residues. The germline V gene encodes CDR1 SGHRS and CDR2 YFSETQ. The J segment lost 6 bases and the V segment lost 7 bases, leaving 8 bases of the junction unmatched.